A single TCR beta chain is shown here with its context. Its target is unknown. These data come from a study of shared clonotypes between healthy human individuals. Study-wide findings and caveats: Naive subsets typically showed greater estimated richness than memory subsets.

Trimming left V 5 bases short and J 6 bases short, with 19 bases between. Germline V CDR1 and CDR2: SGDLS, YYNGEE. This CDR3 comprises 15 residues. CD45RO-negative CD8 cells positively selected for CCR7 made up the naive population, which excluded terminally differentiated effector memory CD45RA+ cells. The authors loaded 200 ng DNA, about 30,000 T cell genomes, into sorted-subset replicate PCRs. Profiling relied on immunoSEQ multiplex PCR, and the TCRdb table lists in-frame clones only, not all of them. In the table there are millions of clones, 85% to 95% of which are singletons. The receptor was isolated from a man between 18 and 29 years old in good health. Some clones in this sample may be carry-over from other donors' samples. The V gene is TRBV9, the J gene TRBJ2-3, with D unclear. The sequencing input was naive CD8+ T cells from PBMCs. The DNA of the CDR3 is TGTGCCAGCAGTGCCCAATCGGTCGCAGCGGATACGCAGTATTTT. It yields the protein CASSAQSVAADTQYF.